This T cell receptor (beta chain) derives from a study of blood T cell repertoires in COVID-19 (dated by TCRdb to 2020 to 2022). Background for the entire study: Samples covering the acute and convalescent phases of COVID-19 were provided by collaborators in the United States, Italy and Spain. The prospective study material was composed of cDNA or gDNA derived from T cells, B-cell-depleted T cells, or PBMCs. The repertoires were made available in a free public database intended to serve as a resource for research on the immune response to SARS-CoV-2. The sample metadata nearly always contained a de-identified subject ID, COVID-19 status, age in years and sex. The samples were drawn from the first 160 participants of the ongoing ImmuneRACE study and from 1,254 subjects provided by 6 global collaborators. Subjects who had been exposed to COVID-19, were actively infected with it, or had recovered from it provided the deeply sampled blood TCRbeta repertoires that made up the dataset. Where available, HLA class I and class II types were taken from metadata supplied by the sample provider and were not determined by assay-based typing. What the study reported, not specific to this receptor: Clinical and demographic metadata were provided uncurated, with the amount varying by source and participant.

About this clone: The clone's antigen remains unknown. Per-nucleotide qualities are absent, and no much larger clonotype sits a single base away.

The immunoSEQ Assay, a bias-controlled multiplex PCR, was used to amplify TCRbeta CDR3 regions from genomic DNA. The original methods were these. Within the assay, amplification of reference gene primers was used to estimate how many nucleated cells each sample contained. Sequence reads were collapsed and filtered to measure the absolute abundance of every unique TCRbeta CDR3 rearrangement. For each sample, productive Simpson clonality was calculated by taking the square root of Simpson's diversity index across productive rearrangements. This immuneACCESS table, as held by TCRdb, lists in-frame sequences with V and J called but not all clones. Of the missing ones, under half trace to an unresolved V gene in checked studies; the others have no known cause. D and trimming come from the DNA, and the V and J calls and clone size come from that table. A total of roughly 250,000 clones appear in this sample, roughly 84% of them only once. The ten top clones hold about 1.5% of the sample.

Samples from volunteer blood donors who had recovered from COVID-19 were contributed by a second Seattle source. The collaborating institutions used their own protocols to collect whole blood in K2EDTA tubes. Collaborator samples were shipped for TCRbeta analysis as frozen whole blood, isolated PBMCs, or DNA extracted from either sample type. Germline trimming: 6 bases from V, 5 bases from J; junction bases outside gene matches: 11. The CDR1 and CDR2 encoded by the germline V gene (reference sequence) are SEHNR and FQNEAQ. The CDR3 runs 15 residues from the cysteine to the phenylalanine. CDR3 DNA is the only sequence kept; it has 45 bases, read in frame from the first base.

The clonotype comes from a woman between 35 and 50 years old who had recovered from COVID-19. Sequencing used peripheral blood. The chain is made from TRBV7-9 and TRBJ1-1, and 8 junction bases match TRBD1. The CDR3 region: CASSLTGATGTEAFF. The DNA reads as follows: TGTGCCAGCAGTCTGACAGGGGCTACGGGTACTGAAGCTTTCTTT.